This T cell receptor beta chain is drawn from a study of blood T cell repertoires in COVID-19. Overall study: Specimens from acute and convalescent COVID-19 originated in the United States, Italy and Spain.

In the original analysis: Reference gene primer amplification yielded estimated nucleated cell counts. Profiling relied on immunoSEQ multiplex PCR, and the TCRdb table lists in-frame clones only, not all of them. V, J and clone size were drawn from that table, and D and trimming were deduced from the DNA. Seen here are around 330,000 clones, 88% observed once, and the top ten hold under 4.5%. This CDR3 comprises 16 residues. Per the germline V gene, CDR1 is SGHTA and CDR2 is FQGTGA. V shed 4 bases and J 1 base; nucleotides not matched to a gene: 8. V and J are TRBV7-3 and TRBJ2-3; 7 bases align to TRBD2. Sequenced input: peripheral blood. The TCR sequence derives from a woman in her 50s with active or convalescent COVID-19. CDR3 loop: CASSSQLAWGTDTQYF. The CDR3 DNA reads as TGTGCCAGCAGCTCCCAACTAGCGTGGGGCACAGATACGCAGTATTTT.